Below, 30 T cell receptor beta chains from the same sample are listed, as sequenced in a study of blood T cell repertoires in COVID-19. Profiling relied on immunoSEQ multiplex PCR, and the TCRdb table lists in-frame clones only, not all of them. The sample lists about 100,000 clones, over 75% occurring once. Input material: peripheral blood. The receptors shown here come from a human donor in a cohort sampled during active COVID-19.

The chain's CDR3 is CASSLGQVAGNEQFF. The CDR3 bases are TGTGCCAGCAGCTTAGGGCAGGTTGCGGGGAATGAGCAGTTCTTC. J is TRBJ2-1 and V is TRBV11-2; the D gene is possibly TRBD2 (6 bases). The germline V and J ends were trimmed by 1 base and 7 bases, with 14 bases remaining between them. CDR3 length equals 15 residues. Germline V CDR1 and CDR2: SGHAT, FQNNGV. The complete variable domain, with remaining parts taken from reference TRBV11-2 and TRBJ2-1, reads EAGVAQSPRYKIIEKRQSVAFWCNPISGHATLYWYQQILGQGPKLLIQFQNNGVVDDSQLPKDRFSAERLKGVDSTLKIQPAKLEDSAVYLCASSLGQVAGNEQFFGPGTRLTVL.

The V and J genes are TRBV7-3 and TRBJ2-5; TRBD2 might be the D (5 bases). Germline loops: CDR1 SGHTA, CDR2 FQGTGA. The CDR3 runs to 15 residues. Trimming shortened V by 5 bases and J by 0 bases, and 13 bases separated the two germline ends. CDR3 loop: CASSALGVNQETQYF. The CDR3 nucleotides are TGTGCCAGCAGCGCCCTCGGGGTAAACCAAGAGACCCAGTACTTC.

This rearrangement joins TRBV19 to TRBJ2-7, with D unresolved. Trimming pared 2 bases from V and 2 bases from J, leaving 22 bases between. The CDR3 sequence is 18 residues long. Germline assignment: CDR1 LNHDA and CDR2 SQIVND (reference sequence). In DNA, the CDR3 is TGTGCCAGTAGTATAAAGTCCGGCGGTCGGATACACGCCTACGAGCAGTACTTC. Its translation is CASSIKSGGRIHAYEQYF.

The V call is TRBV5-1, the J call TRBJ2-3, with TRBD1 identical over 10 bases. V lost 3 bases and J lost 1; bases outside the gene matches: 5. Germline lookup yields CDR1 SGHRS and CDR2 YFSETQ. This CDR3 comprises 16 residues. The CDR3, as DNA: TGCGCCAGCAGCTCCTCCGGGACAGGGGGCACAGATACGCAGTATTTT. It specifies CASSSSGTGGTDTQYF.

V gene TRBV25-1 combines with J gene TRBJ2-3; the D gene is possibly TRBD2 (5 bases). This CDR3 has 14 residues. The germline V and J ends were trimmed by 7 bases and 0 bases, with 11 bases remaining between them. From germline, CDR1 is MGHDK and CDR2 SYGVNS. This chain's CDR3 is CASTGRVSTDTQYF. DNA for the CDR3: TGTGCCAGCACCGGGCGGGTTAGCACAGATACGCAGTATTTT.

The chain links TRBV11-2 to TRBJ1-5, with a tentative D call TRBD1 (6 bases). The V gene lost 5 bases and the J gene lost 1 base, with 12 bases spanning the gap. This CDR3 has 15 amino acids. CDR1 and CDR2 (germline): SGHAT, FQNNGV. The CDR3 sequence is CASSQVTGSNQPQHF. The CDR3 DNA follows: TGTGCCAGCAGCCAGGTGACAGGCAGCAATCAGCCCCAGCATTTT.

The chain couples TRBV2 to TRBJ1-1, with D perhaps TRBD1 (6 bases). Germline V gene data show CDR1 as SNHLY and CDR2 as FYNNEI. The CDR3 totals 14 residues. The V gene lost 1 base and the J gene lost 1 base, with 7 bases spanning the gap. CDR3 sequence: CASSEGGQNTEAFF. In nucleotides, the CDR3 is TGTGCCAGCAGTGAAGGGGGACAGAACACTGAAGCTTTCTTT.

The V and J genes are TRBV7-8 and TRBJ2-3, with 11 bases identical to TRBD2. The germline V gene encodes CDR1 SGHVS and CDR2 FQNEAQ. CDR3 length: 17 residues. V trimming: 4 bases; J trimming: 7 bases; junction bases outside the gene matches: 13. CDR3 coding DNA: TGTGCCAGCAGCTATCAACTAGCGGGAGTGGGCGGGAATACGCAGTATTTT. Its protein product is CASSYQLAGVGGNTQYF.

This clone was counted once. This chain connects TRBV20-1 to TRBJ2-7; D perhaps matches TRBD2 (6 bases). This CDR3 has 11 residues. V lost 5 bases, J lost 11 bases, and 16 bases lay in between. CDR1 DFQATT and CDR2 SNEGSKA come from the germline V gene (reference sequence). The CDR3 loop reads CSAESREKEYF. The CDR3 coding sequence is TGCAGTGCTGAAAGTCGGGAGAAGGAGTACTTC.

This sequence joins TRBV5-1 and TRBJ2-5, with 8 nucleotides matching TRBD1. J gave up 4 bases and V 0 bases, and 5 bases lay outside the gene matches. The CDR3 length is 15 residues. Germline-derived CDR1 and CDR2 are SGHRS and YFSETQ. DNA of the CDR3: TGCGCCAGCAGCTTGGACCAGGGGGCCGGAGAGACCCAGTACTTC. It codes for CASSLDQGAGETQYF. Using reference TRBV5-1 and TRBJ2-5 for the parts outside the CDR3, the full variable domain is KAGVTQTPRYLIKTRGQQVTLSCSPISGHRSVSWYQQTPGQGLQFLFEYFSETQRNKGNFPGRFSGRQFSNSRSEMNVSTLELGDSALYLCASSLDQGAGETQYFGPGTRLLVL.

The chain is built from TRBV18 and TRBJ1-1, with D unresolved. Germline V lookup: CDR1 KGHSH, CDR2 LQKENI. V was cut by 5 bases and J by 1 base, with 8 bases left in between. The CDR3 covers 13 residues. The CDR3 sequence: CASSTQQNTEAFF. In DNA, the CDR3 is TGTGCCAGCTCAACACAGCAGAACACTGAAGCTTTCTTT.

V is TRBV3-1 (or the pseudogene TRBV3-2) and J is TRBJ1-4; 7 positions match TRBD1. Trimming at V came to 4 bases and at J to 7 bases, leaving 9 bases not matched to a gene. This CDR3 contains 15 residues. The germline V gene has CDR1 LGHDT and CDR2 YNNKEL (reference sequence). The CDR3 protein is CASSPQQGISEKLFF. The CDR3 DNA is TGTGCCAGCAGCCCCCAACAGGGGATTAGTGAAAAACTGTTTTTT.

The chain is built from TRBV5-1 and TRBJ1-4; D is unclear. Germline CDR1 and CDR2: SGHRS and YFSETQ. The germline V and J ends were trimmed by 2 bases and 5 bases, with 10 bases remaining between them. This CDR3 comprises 14 residues. CDR3: CASSFRQANEKLFF. The CDR3 DNA reads as TGCGCCAGCAGCTTTCGGCAGGCCAATGAAAAACTGTTTTTT.

The chain is built from TRBV18 and TRBJ2-2, with 11 bases lining up with TRBD2. Losses at the gene ends were 3 bases for V and 5 bases for J; bases not matched to a gene: 11. The V gene's germline CDR1 is KGHSH and CDR2 LQKENI. The CDR3 consists of 18 residues. The CDR3 nucleotides read TGTGCCAGCTCACCCTATCTGCGACTAGCGGGAAGAACCGGGGAGCTGTTTTTT. Translating it yields CASSPYLRLAGRTGELFF. Based on the CDR3 plus reference TRBV18 and TRBJ2-2, the full variable domain is NAGVMQNPRHLVRRRGQEARLRCSPMKGHSHVYWYRQLPEEGLKFMVYLQKENIIDESGMPKERFSAEFPKEGPSILRIQQVVRGDSAAYFCASSPYLRLAGRTGELFFGEGSRLTVL.

The chain uses TRBV10-3 and TRBJ2-5, with D perhaps TRBD2 (5 bases). The length of the CDR3 is 13 residues. Germline CDR1 reads ENHRY; CDR2 reads SYGVKD. Trimming took 0 bases from V and 5 from J, leaving 7 bases between them. The CDR3 sequence is CAISESGAETQYF. The CDR3 DNA reads TGTGCCATCAGTGAGTCGGGAGCGGAGACCCAGTACTTC.

This clone was seen a few times. The V call is TRBV19, the J call TRBJ2-5; D gene uncertain. Trimming left V 4 bases short and J 8 bases short, with 14 bases between. This CDR3 is 13 amino acids long. Looked up from germline, CDR1 is LNHDA and CDR2 is SQIVND (reference sequence). The CDR3 DNA reads TGTGCCAGTAGTAAAACAAGATTTTTAACCCAGTACTTC. It translates to CASSKTRFLTQYF.

The chain recombines TRBV7-8 with TRBJ2-2; no reliable D call. Germline V gene lookup returns CDR1 SGHVS and CDR2 FQNEAQ. This CDR3 spans 14 amino acids. V lost 2 bases and J 6 bases, leaving 10 bases between the germline ends. The CDR3 reads CASSLYYNAGELFF. Written as DNA, the CDR3 is TGTGCCAGCAGCTTATATTATAATGCCGGGGAGCTGTTTTTT.

This chain links TRBV6-5 with TRBJ2-7; 11 nucleotides agree with TRBD1. The CDR3 totals 15 residues. Losses at the gene ends were 6 bases for V and 5 bases for J; bases not matched to a gene: 9. From germline, CDR1 is MNHEY and CDR2 SVGAGI. CDR3 sequence: CASRNRDRGSNEQYF. The CDR3 nucleotides read TGTGCCAGCAGAAACCGGGACAGGGGGTCCAACGAGCAGTACTTC.

The CDR3 is CSVDLEGTGVTEAFF. The CDR3 region has the DNA TGCAGCGTTGATTTGGAAGGGACAGGGGTTACTGAAGCTTTCTTT. The chain employs TRBV29-1 and TRBJ1-1; 10 bases agree with TRBD1. The CDR3 is 15 amino acids. Germline CDR1 is SQVTM and CDR2 is ANQGSEA. V was clipped by 3 bases and J by 5 bases; unmatched bases: 9.

V is TRBV6-2 or TRBV6-3 and J is TRBJ2-1, with TRBD2 identical over 7 bases. The CDR3 has 19 amino acids. The junction had 13 bases not matched to a gene; V was cut back by 0 bases and J by 2 bases. Germline loops: CDR1 MNHEY, CDR2 SVGEGT. CDR3 coding DNA: TGTGCCAGCAGTTACTCGACCGGCGGGAGTCTCGGCGCCTACAATGAGCAGTTCTTC. Translated, it gives CASSYSTGGSLGAYNEQFF.

V usage is TRBV19 and J usage is TRBJ1-5, with TRBD1 identical over 7 bases. Germline V gene lookup returns CDR1 LNHDA and CDR2 SQIVND (reference sequence). The CDR3 totals 14 residues. V shed 4 bases and J 7 bases; nucleotides not matched to a gene: 7. This chain's CDR3 is CASSTGPGQQPQHF. The CDR3 bases are TGTGCCAGTAGTACCGGACCGGGACAGCAGCCCCAGCATTTT.

The chain carries TRBV9 and TRBJ2-1; 11 positions match TRBD2. This CDR3 is built from 16 residues. Germline V gives CDR1 SGDLS, CDR2 YYNGEE. The V segment lost 0 bases and the J segment 12 bases; nucleotides outside the gene matches: 11. Here the CDR3 DNA reads TGTGCCAGCAGCGTAGCTACGACTAGCGGGAACGTGCGGCAGTTCTTC. This encodes CASSVATTSGNVRQFF.

The chain uses TRBV6-6 and TRBJ1-4; 10 positions match TRBD1. The CDR3 loop spans 14 amino acids. Germline CDR1 MNHNY, CDR2 SVGAGI (reference sequence). The junction had 1 base not matched to a gene; V was cut back by 1 base and J by 8 bases. Here the CDR3 reads CASSYWTGGEKLFF. Here the CDR3 DNA reads TGTGCCAGCAGTTACTGGACAGGGGGGGAAAAACTGTTTTTT.

The chain links TRBV10-3 to TRBJ2-1; D perhaps matches TRBD2 (6 bases). The V end lost 7 bases, the J end lost 5 bases, and 12 bases lay between the germline ends. CDR3 length equals 13 residues. The germline gives CDR1 ENHRY, CDR2 SYGVKD. The chain's CDR3 is CAIKEGNHNEQFF. As DNA, the CDR3 is TGTGCCATCAAGGAGGGAAATCACAATGAGCAGTTCTTC.

CDR3 sequence reads: CASSLAGRGLYGYTF. DNA of the CDR3: TGTGCCAGCAGCTTAGCTGGCAGGGGGCTGTATGGCTACACCTTC. J is TRBJ1-2 and V is TRBV7-6; 8 bases agree with TRBD1. This CDR3 region has 15 residues. Looked up from germline, CDR1 is SGHVS and CDR2 is FNYEAQ. V dropped 0 bases and J dropped 5; count of bases not matched to a gene: 5.

J is TRBJ1-3 and V is TRBV20-1; D is possibly TRBD1 (5 bases). Germline lookup yields CDR1 DFQATT and CDR2 SNEGSKA (reference sequence). The CDR3 runs to 11 residues. V was pared by 1 base and J by 10 bases, with 8 bases between. The CDR3 coding sequence is TGCAGTGCTAGAGGGGGCGATACCATATATTTT. Encoded protein: CSARGGDTIYF.

The V gene is TRBV7-9, the J gene TRBJ2-1, with 12 positions matching TRBD2. This CDR3 is 15 amino acids long. The trim removed 4 bases at V and 4 bases at J, leaving 2 bases unmatched. Germline CDR1 reads SEHNR; CDR2 reads FQNEAQ (reference sequence). CDR3 sequence reads: CASSSTSGGYNEQFF. The CDR3 region has the DNA TGTGCCAGCAGCTCGACTAGCGGGGGATACAATGAGCAGTTCTTC.

The chain is built from TRBV6-5 and TRBJ2-3; possibly TRBD2 for D (5 bases). This CDR3 has 12 amino acids. Trimming cost V 1 base and J 8 bases, with 7 bases left between them. In germline, CDR1 is MNHEY, CDR2 SVGAGI. This CDR3 reads CASSYYSGTQYF. For the CDR3, the DNA is TGTGCCAGCAGTTACTACAGCGGTACGCAGTATTTT.

This clone has only one observation. The chain uses TRBV11-2 and TRBJ2-1; 11 nucleotides line up with TRBD2. Germline V gene sequence: CDR1 SGHAT, CDR2 FQNNGV. Trimming removed 3 bases from V and 14 bases from J; junction bases left unmatched: 6. There are 13 residues in the CDR3. The CDR3 DNA reads as TGTGCCAGCAGCTTGTCCACTAGCGGGAGAGAGTTCTTC. Residues: CASSLSTSGREFF.

The V and J genes are TRBV3-1 (or the pseudogene TRBV3-2) and TRBJ1-1, with 7 bases matching TRBD1. The CDR3 has 14 amino acids. With 5 bases clipped from V and 6 bases from J, the junction kept 9 bases outside the gene matches. CDR1 LGHDT and CDR2 YNNKEL come from the germline V gene (reference sequence). CDR3 amino acids: CASSSGTGVSEAFF. CDR3 DNA: TGTGCCAGCAGCTCCGGAACAGGGGTCTCTGAAGCTTTCTTT.